These 21 T cell receptor beta chains were sequenced from one sample in a study of blood T cell repertoires in COVID-19. The protocol was immunoSEQ multiplex PCR, while the TCRdb copy is restricted to in-frame clones and leaves out a portion. This sample has about 180,000 clones, with over 75% found just once. Sequenced sample: peripheral blood. These receptors came from a man in his forties with active or convalescent COVID-19.

This clone has only one observation. The V gene is TRBV6-1, the J gene TRBJ2-3; unclear D gene. Germline CDR1 is MNHNS and CDR2 is SASEGT. V lost 5 bases, J lost 2 bases, and 11 bases lay in between. This CDR3 comprises 14 residues. CDR3: CASSPRLVTDTQYF. Written as DNA, the CDR3 is TGTGCCAGCAGTCCTCGCTTAGTCACAGATACGCAGTATTTT.

The chain uses TRBV30 and TRBJ1-5; D perhaps matches TRBD1 (6 bases). Trimming stripped 3 bases from V and 5 bases from J, with 17 bases between. Germline assignment: CDR1 GTSNPN and CDR2 SVGIG (reference sequence). This CDR3 region has 15 residues. The CDR3 bases are TGTGCCTGGAGCGTCGACAGGCCGAATGATCAGCCCCAGCATTTT. Amino acid sequence: CAWSVDRPNDQPQHF. Using reference TRBV30 and TRBJ1-5 for the parts outside the CDR3, the full variable domain is SQTIHQWPATLVQPVGSPLSLECTVEGTSNPNLYWYRQAAGRGLQLLFYSVGIGQISSEVPQNLSASRPQDRQFILSSKKLLLSDSGFYLCAWSVDRPNDQPQHFGDGTRLSIL.

The chain is built from TRBV30 and TRBJ1-2, with 7 bases identical to TRBD1. Germline loops: CDR1 GTSNPN, CDR2 SVGIG (reference sequence). The CDR3 runs to 16 residues. V was clipped by 0 bases and J by 4 bases; unmatched bases: 11. CDR3 region: CAWSVGSGQMSYGYTF. The CDR3 region has the DNA TGTGCCTGGAGTGTAGGATCGGGACAGATGTCCTATGGCTACACCTTC.

This chain connects TRBV18 to TRBJ2-1; tentatively, D is TRBD1 (6 bases). CDR3 length: 15 amino acids. Trimming pared 4 bases from V and 8 bases from J, leaving 18 bases between. CDR1 and CDR2 (germline): KGHSH, LQKENI. CDR3 loop: CASSQRTDSIHEQFF. As DNA, the CDR3 is TGTGCCAGCTCACAAAGGACAGATTCGATCCATGAGCAGTTCTTC. The whole variable domain, filled in from reference TRBV18 and TRBJ2-1, reads NAGVMQNPRHLVRRRGQEARLRCSPMKGHSHVYWYRQLPEEGLKFMVYLQKENIIDESGMPKERFSAEFPKEGPSILRIQQVVRGDSAAYFCASSQRTDSIHEQFFGPGTRLTVL.

This clone showed up just a few times. The sample holds other DNA sequences that translate to the same CDR3. This chain connects TRBV27 to TRBJ1-2; D is perhaps TRBD1 (6 bases). Trimming pared 5 bases from V and 5 bases from J, leaving 9 bases between. CDR1 MNHEY and CDR2 SMNVEV come from the germline V gene (reference sequence). The CDR3 sequence is 12 residues long. As DNA, the CDR3 is TGTGCCAGCAGTCAACAGGGTTATGGCTACACCTTC. Translated, it gives CASSQQGYGYTF.

Here the CDR3 DNA reads TGTGCCAGCAGTTTGTTTACAGGGTTATCTGGGGCCAACGTCCTGACTTTC. Its translation: CASSLFTGLSGANVLTF. The chain links TRBV28 to TRBJ2-6, with D tentatively TRBD1 (6 bases). CDR1 MDHEN and CDR2 SYDVKM come from the germline V gene. V lost 3 bases to trimming and J lost 1 base, with 13 bases between them. CDR3 length: 17 amino acids.

The chain carries TRBV7-2 and TRBJ1-2, with D possibly matching TRBD1 (5 bases). The V gene lost 5 bases and the J gene lost 6 bases, with 16 bases spanning the gap. CDR1 and CDR2 from the germline V gene are SGHTA and FQGNSA. The CDR3 extends over 14 amino acids. CDR3 region: CASSMRDSRNGYTF. The CDR3 nucleotides are TGTGCCAGCAGCATGAGAGACAGTAGGAATGGCTACACCTTC. Full variable domain (remainder filled in from reference TRBV7-2 and TRBJ1-2): GAGVSQSPSNKVTEKGKDVELRCDPISGHTALYWYRQSLGQGLEFLIYFQGNSAPDKSGLPSDRFSAERTGGSVSTLTIQRTQQEDSAVYLCASSMRDSRNGYTFGSGTRLTVV.

V gene TRBV2 combines with J gene TRBJ1-3, with D tentatively TRBD1 (6 bases). The CDR3 covers 13 residues. V shed 6 bases and J shed 3 bases, with 9 bases lying between them. CDR1 SNHLY and CDR2 FYNNEI come from the germline V gene. CDR3 sequence reads: CASSEGDGNTIYF. CDR3 coding DNA: TGTGCCAGCAGCGAGGGGGATGGAAACACCATATATTTT. The complete variable domain, with remaining parts taken from reference TRBV2 and TRBJ1-3, reads EPEVTQTPSHQVTQMGQEVILRCVPISNHLYFYWYRQILGQKVEFLVSFYNNEISEKSEIFDDQFSVERPDGSNFTLKIRSTKLEDSAMYFCASSEGDGNTIYFGEGSWLTVV.

V and J are TRBV12-3 or TRBV12-4 and TRBJ2-7; tentatively, D is TRBD1 (5 bases). This CDR3 is built from 13 residues. Trimming shortened V by 7 bases and J by 0 bases, and 10 bases separated the two germline ends. In DNA form, the CDR3 reads TGTGCCAGCATGTTCAGGGCCTCCTACGAGCAGTACTTC. Protein: CASMFRASYEQYF.

This clone came up a few times. V gene TRBV5-1 combines with J gene TRBJ2-2, with D maybe TRBD1 (6 bases). V lost 2 bases and J lost 5, with 13 bases in between. The CDR3 has 15 residues. In germline, CDR1 is SGHRS, CDR2 YFSETQ. CDR3 loop: CASSFTGPRTGELFF. Here the CDR3 DNA reads TGCGCCAGCAGCTTCACAGGGCCGCGAACCGGGGAGCTGTTTTTT.

This sequence joins TRBV7-9 and TRBJ2-7; D uncertain. The CDR3 totals 14 residues. Trimming pared 5 bases from V and 3 bases from J, leaving 14 bases between. Germline V lookup: CDR1 SEHNR, CDR2 FQNEAQ (reference sequence). The CDR3 is CASSTTLRVYEQYF. The DNA of the CDR3 is TGTGCCAGCAGCACTACGCTTCGTGTCTACGAGCAGTACTTC. The whole variable domain, remainder taken from reference TRBV7-9 and TRBJ2-7, is DTGVSQNPRHKITKRGQNVTFRCDPISEHNRLYWYRQTLGQGPEFLTYFQNEAQLEKSRLLSDRFSAERPKGSFSTLEIQRTEQGDSAMYLCASSTTLRVYEQYFGPGTRLTVT.

The gene calls are TRBV7-9 and TRBJ2-1, with D maybe TRBD1 (6 bases). CDR3 length: 15 residues. Trimming removed 1 base from V and 3 bases from J, with 10 bases in between. Germline V gene sequence: CDR1 SEHNR, CDR2 FQNEAQ (reference sequence). CDR3 sequence (DNA): TGTGCCAGCAGCTTAGACAGGGTCGGCTACAATGAGCAGTTCTTC. It translates to CASSLDRVGYNEQFF.

V is TRBV7-9 and J is TRBJ1-1, with a possible D match to TRBD1 (5 bases). Trimming removed 1 base from V and 0 bases from J, with 9 bases in between. The CDR3 totals 15 residues. Germline-derived CDR1 and CDR2 are SEHNR and FQNEAQ (reference sequence). The CDR3 sequence is CASSLDYRLNTEAFF. The CDR3 DNA reads TGTGCCAGCAGCTTAGACTACAGGTTGAACACTGAAGCTTTCTTT.

The V gene is TRBV6-5, the J gene TRBJ2-4; D perhaps matches TRBD2 (6 bases). This CDR3 spans 16 amino acids. Trimming removed 2 bases from V and 0 bases from J, with 11 bases in between. Germline CDR1 reads MNHEY; CDR2 reads SVGAGI. CDR3 bases: TGTGCCAGCAGTTACGACGGGGAGGTAGCCAAAAACATTCAGTACTTC. This codes for CASSYDGEVAKNIQYF.

The V and J genes are TRBV6-5 and TRBJ1-1; no clear D. Germline V gene data show CDR1 as MNHEY and CDR2 as SVGAGI. Between the trimmed V and J ends, which lost 7 bases and 3 bases, there was a span of 12 bases. This CDR3 is 13 amino acids long. CDR3 region: CASIFLRDTEAFF. DNA for the CDR3: TGTGCCAGCATCTTCCTGCGGGACACTGAAGCTTTCTTT.

The rearrangement joins TRBV4-3 to TRBJ2-2, with 7 bases lining up with TRBD1. The length of the CDR3 is 17 residues. Trimming removed 3 bases from V and 3 bases from J; junction bases left unmatched: 10. Per the germline V gene, CDR1 is LGHNA and CDR2 is YSLEER. CDR3 nucleotide sequence: TGCGCCAGCAGCCAGGCGACAGGGAATGATTACACCGGGGAGCTGTTTTTT. Its translation is CASSQATGNDYTGELFF.

The chain is built from TRBV7-3 and TRBJ1-1; D is ambiguous. Germline V gene sequence: CDR1 SGHTA, CDR2 FQGTGA. The CDR3 extends over 13 amino acids. V was pared by 1 base and J by 1 base, with 4 bases between. The chain's CDR3 is CASSLSGNTEAFF. CDR3 nucleotides: TGTGCCAGCAGCTTAAGCGGGAACACTGAAGCTTTCTTT.

This clone turned up a few times. The chain links TRBV6-2 or TRBV6-3 to TRBJ2-7; maybe TRBD2 (5 bases). Trimming took 2 bases from V and 5 from J, leaving 16 bases between them. Germline CDR1 reads MNHEY; CDR2 reads SVGEGT. The CDR3 totals 15 residues. The CDR3 spells CASSYEGTRSHEQYF. CDR3 DNA sequence: TGTGCCAGCAGTTACGAGGGTACGAGGTCCCACGAGCAGTACTTC.

The chain uses TRBV28 and TRBJ1-2; TRBD1 aligns across 8 bases. Per germline, CDR1 MDHEN and CDR2 SYDVKM. CDR3 length: 13 amino acids. V dropped 5 bases and J dropped 6; count of bases not matched to a gene: 5. DNA for the CDR3: TGTGCCAGCAGTCGCTCGGGACAGGATGGCTACACCTTC. This sequence encodes CASSRSGQDGYTF.

Points on this clone: Compared with germline, one end of the junction differs, possibly owing to a read error. V and J are TRBV9 and TRBJ2-2, with unresolved D. Looked up from germline, CDR1 is SGDLS and CDR2 is YYNGEE. This CDR3 is 15 amino acids long. CDR3 in amino acids: CVSSPPGSMAGELFF. The CDR3 coding sequence is TGTGTCAGCAGCCCTCCGGGTTCGATGGCCGGGGAGCTGTTTTTT.

The rearrangement links TRBV29-1 to TRBJ2-2; TRBD1 might be the D (5 bases). V shed 6 bases and J shed 1 base, with 12 bases lying between them. Germline V gene sequence: CDR1 SQVTM, CDR2 ANQGSEA. CDR3 length equals 14 residues. The CDR3 is CSVVRDRNTGELFF. Written as DNA, the CDR3 is TGCAGCGTCGTCAGAGACAGGAACACCGGGGAGCTGTTTTTT.